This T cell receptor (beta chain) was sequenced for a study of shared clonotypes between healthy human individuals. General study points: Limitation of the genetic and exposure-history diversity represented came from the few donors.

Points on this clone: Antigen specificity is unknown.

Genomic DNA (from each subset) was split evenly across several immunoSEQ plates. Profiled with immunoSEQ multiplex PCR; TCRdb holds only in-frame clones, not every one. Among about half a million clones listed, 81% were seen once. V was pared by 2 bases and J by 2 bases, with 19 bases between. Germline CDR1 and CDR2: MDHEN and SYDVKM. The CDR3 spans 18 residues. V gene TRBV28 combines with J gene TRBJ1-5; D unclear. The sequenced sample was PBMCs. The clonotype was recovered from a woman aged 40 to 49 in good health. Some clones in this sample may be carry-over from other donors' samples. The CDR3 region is CASSLGQIKAAGNQPQHF. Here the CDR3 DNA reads TGTGCCAGCAGTTTAGGGCAGATTAAAGCGGCAGGCAATCAGCCCCAGCATTTT. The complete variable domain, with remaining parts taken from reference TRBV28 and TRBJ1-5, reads DVKVTQSSRYLVKRTGEKVFLECVQDMDHENMFWYRQDPGLGLRLIYFSYDVKMKEKGDIPEGYSVSREKKERFSLILESASTNQTSMYLCASSLGQIKAAGNQPQHFGDGTRLSIL.